The entry that follows covers one TCR beta chain sequence. Its antigen target is currently unknown. One base away there is no much larger clone; base qualities are not given. These data come from a study of CD8+ T cells in alopecia areata (dated by TCRdb to the late 2010s). Background on the whole study: Treated patients were enrolled in an open-label pilot trial of oral tofacitinib at 5 to 10 mg twice daily for moderate-to-severe alopecia areata. The SALT score, which quantifies the percentage of affected scalp surface area, was used to measure disease severity in treated patients. immunoSEQ multiplex PCR using 35 Vbeta forward primers and 13 Jbeta reverse primers was used to amplify TCRbeta CDR3 regions. RNA was obtained with the PAXgene miRNA kit for fixed scalp, the miRNeasy kit for PBMCs, and the RNeasy kit for mouse skin. On the human side, TCRbeta sequencing was run on scalp tissue and on sorted CD4+ and CD8+ peripheral blood T cells from healthy controls and from alopecia areata patients with either patchy or totalis/universalis disease. In both human patients and the C3H/HeJ mouse model, the study applied high-throughput TCRbeta sequencing to look at T cell clonal expansion in alopecia areata. Tofacitinib was administered for 6 to 18 months, and 6 months of follow-up off drug were then conducted to assess delayed response and recurrence. Scalp clonality was compared among normal scalp (n=4), patchy alopecia areata scalp (n=8), and alopecia totalis/universalis scalp (n=8). Biopsies were taken from tofacitinib-treated patients at baseline and again at 4 and 24 weeks into treatment, and several of those patients also had a later scalp biopsy.

The paper's findings and limits, for the study overall: Unlike mouse skin, where gammadelta T cells dominate, normal human skin contains resident alphabeta T cells that get sequenced too, which complicates analysis of the scalp TCR repertoire. Because the treated cohort was small and had only one nonresponder, larger studies are needed to examine links between baseline CD8+ expansion and response. During tofacitinib treatment, many expanded lesional clones remained in scalp and blood, and this persistence may partly explain relapse after treatment is stopped. TCR sequences shared between patients were less clear than in mice, possibly partly because of HLA diversity in the patient population. Lesional scalp, especially in alopecia totalis/universalis, showed higher clonality and more expanded CD8+ clones than normal scalp, suggesting antigenic drive. Tofacitinib significantly decreased scalp clonality and the number of expanded CD8+ clones among the top 100 scalp clones.

The junction shows trimming of 3 bases on V and 0 bases on J, plus 9 bases between the germline ends. CDR1 and CDR2 were assigned from the germline V gene as SGHTA and FQGNSA. From the cysteine through the phenylalanine, the CDR3 covers 15 amino acids. Just CDR3 DNA is preserved here, 45 bases in frame from base 1. Libraries were constructed by the immunoSEQ multiplex PCR assay. To provide template for TCR sequencing, every sample had RNA extracted and reverse transcribed into cDNA. First-strand cDNA was synthesized using SuperScript III with a 2:1 mix of oligo-dT and random hexamers. Amplification bias was assessed with a synthetic immune receptor repertoire, and residual bias was removed computationally. The original methods were these. After raw reads were preprocessed to remove errors, the CDR3 was defined following IMGT conventions as running from the conserved cysteine to phenylalanine. Clonality was computed as 1 minus the Shannon entropy, with the entropy normalized by log2 of the number of productive unique TCRs. Whether each scalp clone was CD4 or CD8 was inferred by checking scalp TCRbeta sequences against the CD4 and CD8 repertoires from sorted blood. TCRdb mirrors the immuneACCESS table, restricted to in-frame sequences. Some clones are absent from its copies; in checked studies, under half trace to an unresolved V gene, and the reason for the others is unknown. The D gene and trimming were derived from the DNA, and the V and J assignments and clone size from that table. Counted in this sample were around 160,000 clones; roughly 60% of them appeared once. Together, the top ten hold approximately 15% of the sample.

Reading the label with the study, this specimen's time point is: 20 to 30 weeks on oral tofacitinib. The treatment or condition label here, explained by the study, means: oral pan-JAK inhibitor, 5-10 mg twice daily. Lesional scalp punch biopsies and peripheral blood were obtained from alopecia areata patients. After PBMCs were isolated by density centrifugation and stained for CD3, CD4 and CD8, a FACSAria was used to sort CD4+ and CD8+ T cells. This chain is built from TRBV7-2 and TRBJ1-5, with the D gene not confidently named. This material consisted of CD4+ T cells sorted from blood, taken at week 24, from a patient treated with tofacitinib. The clonotype comes from a human donor with alopecia areata. The bases are TGTGCCAGCAGCTTGAGAGGATATAGCAATCAGCCCCAGCATTTT. It translates to CASSLRGYSNQPQHF.